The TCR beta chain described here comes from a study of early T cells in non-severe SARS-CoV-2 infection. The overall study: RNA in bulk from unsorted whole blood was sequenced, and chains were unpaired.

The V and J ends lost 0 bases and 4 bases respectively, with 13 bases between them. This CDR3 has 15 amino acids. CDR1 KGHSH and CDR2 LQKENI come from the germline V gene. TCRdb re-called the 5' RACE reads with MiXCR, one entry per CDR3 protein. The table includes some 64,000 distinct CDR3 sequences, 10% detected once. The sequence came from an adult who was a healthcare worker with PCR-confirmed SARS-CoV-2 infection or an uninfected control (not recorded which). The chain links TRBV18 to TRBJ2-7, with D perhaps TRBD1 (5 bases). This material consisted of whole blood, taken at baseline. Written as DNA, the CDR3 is TGTGCCAGCTCACCACCGGCTGGGGCAGGTTACGAGCAGTACTTC. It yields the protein CASSPPAGAGYEQYF.